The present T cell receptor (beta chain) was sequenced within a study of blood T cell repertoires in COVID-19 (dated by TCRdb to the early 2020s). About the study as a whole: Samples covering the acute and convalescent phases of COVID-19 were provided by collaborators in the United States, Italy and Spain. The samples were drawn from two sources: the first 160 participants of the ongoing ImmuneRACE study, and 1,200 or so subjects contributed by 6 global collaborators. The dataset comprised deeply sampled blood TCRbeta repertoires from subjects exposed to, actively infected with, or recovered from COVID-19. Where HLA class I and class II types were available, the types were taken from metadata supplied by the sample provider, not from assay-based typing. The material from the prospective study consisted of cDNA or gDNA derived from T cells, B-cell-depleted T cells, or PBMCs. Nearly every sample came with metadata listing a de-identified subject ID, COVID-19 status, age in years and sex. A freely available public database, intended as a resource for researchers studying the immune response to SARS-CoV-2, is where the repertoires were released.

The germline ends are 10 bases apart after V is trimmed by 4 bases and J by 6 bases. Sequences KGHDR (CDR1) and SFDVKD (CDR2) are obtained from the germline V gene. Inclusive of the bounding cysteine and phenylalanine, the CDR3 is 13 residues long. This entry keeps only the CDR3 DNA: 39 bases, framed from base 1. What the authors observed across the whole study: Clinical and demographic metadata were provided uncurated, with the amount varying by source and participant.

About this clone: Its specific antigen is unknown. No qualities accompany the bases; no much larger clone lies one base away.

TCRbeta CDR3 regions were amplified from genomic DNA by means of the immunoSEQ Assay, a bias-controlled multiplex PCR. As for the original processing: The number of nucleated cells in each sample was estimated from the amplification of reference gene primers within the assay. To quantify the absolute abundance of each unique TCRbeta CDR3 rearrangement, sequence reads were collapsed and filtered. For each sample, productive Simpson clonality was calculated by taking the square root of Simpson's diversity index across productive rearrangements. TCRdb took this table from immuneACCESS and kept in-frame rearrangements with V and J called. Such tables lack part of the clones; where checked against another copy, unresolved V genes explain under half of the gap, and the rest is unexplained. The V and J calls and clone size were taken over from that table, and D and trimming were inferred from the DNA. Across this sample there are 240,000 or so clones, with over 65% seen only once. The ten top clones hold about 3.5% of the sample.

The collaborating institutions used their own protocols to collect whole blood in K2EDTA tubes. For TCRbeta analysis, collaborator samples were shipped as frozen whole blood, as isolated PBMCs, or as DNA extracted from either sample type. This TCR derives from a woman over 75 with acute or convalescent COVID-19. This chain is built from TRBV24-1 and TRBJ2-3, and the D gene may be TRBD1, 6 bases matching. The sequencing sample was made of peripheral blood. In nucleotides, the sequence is TGTGCCACCAGTGAACAGGGTAGGGATACGCAGTATTTT. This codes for CATSEQGRDTQYF.